A selection of T cell receptor beta chains follows, all from one sample in a study of blood T cells in healthy people across ages. TCRdb re-derived calls from the 5' RACE reads in MiXCR, one entry per CDR3 protein. The sample comprises 600,000 or so distinct CDR3 sequences, 20% to 25% of which are singletons, and approximately 3.7% rests with the top ten. The specimen sequenced was blood. Receptor source: a man aged 70-80 years in good health. The CDR3 runs from the conserved cysteine through the conserved F or W. D genes are given only for firm matches. The listing skips clone size in some rows; elsewhere it reads once, few, many or a size class.

v_gene: TRBV5-1; j_gene: TRBJ2-3; abundance: .; d_gene: .; CDR3nt: TGCGCCAGCAGCTTGGCGACGCAAAGCACAGATACGCAGTATTTT; CDR3aa: CASSLATQSTDTQYF
v_gene: TRBV14; j_gene: TRBJ1-1; abundance: few; d_gene: .; CDR3nt: TGTGCCAGCAGCCAGGGACAAATTTACACTGAAGTTTTCTTT; CDR3aa: CASSQGQIYTEVFF
v_gene: TRBV9; j_gene: TRBJ2-1; abundance: once; d_gene: .; CDR3nt: TGTGCCAGCAGCGTAGCGCCAGGGGGGTACAATGAGCAGTTCTTC; CDR3aa: CASSVAPGGYNEQFF
v_gene: TRBV7-9; j_gene: TRBJ2-3; abundance: few; d_gene: TRBD2; CDR3nt: TGTGCCAGCAGCCCTGGCACTAGCGGGATAGAGGATACGCAGTATTTT; CDR3aa: CASSPGTSGIEDTQYF
v_gene: TRBV5-6; j_gene: TRBJ1-6; abundance: few; d_gene: TRBD1; CDR3nt: TGTGCCAGCAGCATACGACAGGGGGATTCACCCCTCCACTTT; CDR3aa: CASSIRQGDSPLHF
v_gene: TRBV15; j_gene: TRBJ2-7; abundance: .; d_gene: .; CDR3nt: TGTGCCACCAGCAGAGATCCCAAGAGAGCGCGGAACTACGAGCAGTACTTC; CDR3aa: CATSRDPKRARNYEQYF
v_gene: TRBV2; j_gene: TRBJ2-2; abundance: many; d_gene: .; CDR3nt: TGTGCCAGCAGCCCAAAGGGACCGGGGTTGGCCGGGGAGCTGTTTTTT; CDR3aa: CASSPKGPGLAGELFF
v_gene: TRBV10-2; j_gene: TRBJ2-3; abundance: few; d_gene: TRBD2; CDR3nt: TGCGCCAGCAGTGAGTTGGCTAGCGGGAGCACAGATACGCAGTATTTT; CDR3aa: CASSELASGSTDTQYF
v_gene: TRBV27; j_gene: TRBJ1-2; abundance: few; d_gene: TRBD1; CDR3nt: TGTGCCAGCAGTTTAGGGGGGACAGGGAACTATGGCTACACCTTC; CDR3aa: CASSLGGTGNYGYTF
v_gene: TRBV4-1; j_gene: TRBJ2-7; abundance: .; d_gene: .; CDR3nt: TGCGCCAGCTCCAGCCACCGCTCGGGCCCCTACGAGCGGTACTTC; CDR3aa: CASSSHRSGPYERYF
v_gene: TRBV5-1; j_gene: TRBJ2-7; abundance: few; d_gene: TRBD2; CDR3nt: TGCGCCAGCAGCTTGTCGGCGGGAGAAGCGTACGAGCAGTACTTC; CDR3aa: CASSLSAGEAYEQYF
v_gene: TRBV20-1; j_gene: TRBJ1-4; abundance: few; d_gene: TRBD1; CDR3nt: TGCAGTGCTACCAGGACAGGTTCAGACGAAAAACTGTTTTTT; CDR3aa: CSATRTGSDEKLFF
v_gene: TRBV7-2; j_gene: TRBJ2-2; abundance: .; d_gene: TRBD2; CDR3nt: TGTGCCAGCAGCTTTCAACGGACTAGCGTCACCGGGGAGCTGTTTTTT; CDR3aa: CASSFQRTSVTGELFF
v_gene: TRBV6-1; j_gene: TRBJ2-7; abundance: few; d_gene: .; CDR3nt: TGTGCCAGCAGTGAAGCCTCCTACGAGCAGTACTTC; CDR3aa: CASSEASYEQYF
v_gene: TRBV3-1; j_gene: TRBJ1-2; abundance: few; d_gene: TRBD1; CDR3nt: TGTGCCAGCAGCCAAGAAAGACAGGGCGGCTATGGCTACACCTTC; CDR3aa: CASSQERQGGYGYTF
v_gene: TRBV24-1; j_gene: TRBJ2-5; abundance: few; d_gene: TRBD2; CDR3nt: TGTGCCACCAGTGGCCTAGCGGGAGGTCAAGAGACCCAGTACTTC; CDR3aa: CATSGLAGGQETQYF
v_gene: TRBV6-5; j_gene: TRBJ1-2; abundance: few; d_gene: .; CDR3nt: TGTGCCAGCAGAAGACAGAACGATGGCTACACCTTC; CDR3aa: CASRRQNDGYTF
v_gene: TRBV12-3/TRBV12-4; j_gene: TRBJ2-1; abundance: many; d_gene: .; CDR3nt: TGTGCCAGCAGTTTAGTTGAGCAGTTCTTC; CDR3aa: CASSLVEQFF
v_gene: TRBV18; j_gene: TRBJ2-5; abundance: few; d_gene: TRBD2; CDR3nt: TGTGCCAGCTCCCCGCCTGGGAGCGGGAGACAAGAGACCCAGTACTTC; CDR3aa: CASSPPGSGRQETQYF
v_gene: TRBV6-6; j_gene: TRBJ2-7; abundance: .; d_gene: TRBD2; CDR3nt: TGTGCCAGCAGTTATGGGGGAATAGTTGAGCGGGAGTTGGGGGAGCAGTCCTTC; CDR3aa: CASSYGGIVERELGEQSF
v_gene: TRBV3-1; j_gene: TRBJ2-3; abundance: .; d_gene: TRBD2; CDR3nt: TGTGCCAGCAGCCAATCTCTAGCGGGAGCGACCACAGATACGCAGTATTTT; CDR3aa: CASSQSLAGATTDTQYF
v_gene: TRBV14; j_gene: TRBJ2-3; abundance: few; d_gene: TRBD2; CDR3nt: TGTGCCAGCAGCCTCCGAGGGGCTAGCGGGAGTTTTAGCACAGATACGCAGTATTTT; CDR3aa: CASSLRGASGSFSTDTQYF
v_gene: TRBV12-3/TRBV12-4; j_gene: TRBJ2-2; abundance: .; d_gene: .; CDR3nt: TGTGCCAGCAGTTTCAAGGGGGGGAACACCGGGGAGCTGTTTTTT; CDR3aa: CASSFKGGNTGELFF
v_gene: TRBV6-5; j_gene: TRBJ2-5; abundance: .; d_gene: TRBD2; CDR3nt: TGTGCCAGCATAAGACTAGCGGGAGATGAGACCCAGTACTTC; CDR3aa: CASIRLAGDETQYF
v_gene: TRBV4-1; j_gene: TRBJ1-1; abundance: .; d_gene: .; CDR3nt: TGCGCCAGCAGCCATGCCGGGACACGAGCGCTTGAAGCTTTCTTT; CDR3aa: CASSHAGTRALEAFF
v_gene: TRBV6-4; j_gene: TRBJ2-1; abundance: .; d_gene: .; CDR3nt: TGTGCCAGCAGCCCCTTAGGTCGGAGTGAGCAGTTCTTC; CDR3aa: CASSPLGRSEQFF
v_gene: TRBV7-9; j_gene: TRBJ2-5; abundance: few; d_gene: TRBD1; CDR3nt: TGTGCCAGCAGCTTTCTTCAGACAGGGGAACTGGAGACCCAGTACTTC; CDR3aa: CASSFLQTGELETQYF
v_gene: TRBV11-2; j_gene: TRBJ2-5; abundance: many; d_gene: .; CDR3nt: TGTGCCAGCAGCCCCAGGGAGACCCAGTACTTC; CDR3aa: CASSPRETQYF
v_gene: TRBV20-1; j_gene: TRBJ2-3; abundance: .; d_gene: TRBD2; CDR3nt: TGCAGTGCTTCCAGACTAGCGGGAGGTCTCACAGATACGCAGTATTTT; CDR3aa: CSASRLAGGLTDTQYF
v_gene: TRBV6-6; j_gene: TRBJ2-1; abundance: .; d_gene: TRBD2; CDR3nt: TGTGCCAGCAGACTTGAGCGGGAGGGCCCTGATGAGCAGTTCTTC; CDR3aa: CASRLEREGPDEQFF
v_gene: TRBV27; j_gene: TRBJ1-1; abundance: few; d_gene: .; CDR3nt: TGTGCCAGCAGTCCCAGACAGGCTGGGAGCACTGAAGCTTTCTTT; CDR3aa: CASSPRQAGSTEAFF
v_gene: TRBV7-2; j_gene: TRBJ2-7; abundance: .; d_gene: .; CDR3nt: TGTGCCAGCAGCCCCCCGGGTTTCGAGCAGTACTTC; CDR3aa: CASSPPGFEQYF
v_gene: TRBV12-3/TRBV12-4; j_gene: TRBJ2-7; abundance: few; d_gene: .; CDR3nt: TGTGCCAGCAGTTTAGGATCCCCCTCCTACGAGCAGTACTTC; CDR3aa: CASSLGSPSYEQYF
v_gene: TRBV19; j_gene: TRBJ2-7; abundance: few; d_gene: .; CDR3nt: TGTGCCAGTAGCTTGACAGTGGCCTACGAGCAGTACTTC; CDR3aa: CASSLTVAYEQYF
v_gene: TRBV6-6; j_gene: TRBJ2-7; abundance: few; d_gene: TRBD1; CDR3nt: TGTGCCAGCAGTGGGCGGGACAGGGGGCGATACGAGCAGTACTTC; CDR3aa: CASSGRDRGRYEQYF
v_gene: TRBV6-2/TRBV6-3; j_gene: TRBJ2-1; abundance: many; d_gene: TRBD2; CDR3nt: TGTGCCAGCAGTTACCCAGCCGGGACTACCGGGGATGAGCAGTTCTTC; CDR3aa: CASSYPAGTTGDEQFF
v_gene: TRBV6-5; j_gene: TRBJ2-5; abundance: few; d_gene: .; CDR3nt: TGTGCCACCGGTGAAGGTAGCGGAGAGACCCAGTACTTC; CDR3aa: CATGEGSGETQYF
v_gene: TRBV29-1; j_gene: TRBJ2-2; abundance: .; d_gene: TRBD1; CDR3nt: TGCTCCAGGACAGGGTACACCGGGGAGCTGTTTTTT; CDR3aa: CSRTGYTGELFF
v_gene: TRBV24-1; j_gene: TRBJ2-5; abundance: few; d_gene: .; CDR3nt: TGTGCCACCAGTGATCCAGGACAGGGAGGGGAGACCCAGTACTTC; CDR3aa: CATSDPGQGGETQYF
v_gene: TRBV15; j_gene: TRBJ2-5; abundance: .; d_gene: .; CDR3nt: TGTGCCACCAGGCTTGACGGAGCTTCCCAAGAGACCCAGTACTTC; CDR3aa: CATRLDGASQETQYF
v_gene: TRBV13; j_gene: TRBJ1-5; abundance: few; d_gene: .; CDR3nt: TGTACCAGCAGCCCACAAGGATATCAGCCCCAGCATTTT; CDR3aa: CTSSPQGYQPQHF